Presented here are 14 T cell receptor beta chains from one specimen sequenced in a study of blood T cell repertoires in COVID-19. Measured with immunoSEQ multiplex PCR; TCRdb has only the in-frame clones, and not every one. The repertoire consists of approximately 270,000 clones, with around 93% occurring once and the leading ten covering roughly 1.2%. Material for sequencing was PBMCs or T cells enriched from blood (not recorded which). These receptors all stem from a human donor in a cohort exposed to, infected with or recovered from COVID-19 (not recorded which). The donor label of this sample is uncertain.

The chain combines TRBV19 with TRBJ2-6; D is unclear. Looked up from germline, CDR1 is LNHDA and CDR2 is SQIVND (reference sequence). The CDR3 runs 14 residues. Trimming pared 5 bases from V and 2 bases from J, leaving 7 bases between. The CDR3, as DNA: TGTGCCAGTAGTGCCGCGGCTGGGGCCAACGTCCTGACTTTC. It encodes CASSAAAGANVLTF.

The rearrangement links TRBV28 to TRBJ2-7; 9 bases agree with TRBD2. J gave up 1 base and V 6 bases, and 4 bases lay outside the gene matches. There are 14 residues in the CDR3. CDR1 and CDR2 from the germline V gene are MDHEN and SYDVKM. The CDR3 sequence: CASSPAGGSYEQYF. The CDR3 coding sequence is TGTGCCAGCAGCCCAGCGGGGGGTTCCTACGAGCAGTACTTC.

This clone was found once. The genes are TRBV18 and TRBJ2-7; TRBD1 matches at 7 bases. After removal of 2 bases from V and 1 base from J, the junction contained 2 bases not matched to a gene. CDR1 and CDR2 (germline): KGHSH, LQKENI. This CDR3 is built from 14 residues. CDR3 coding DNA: TGTGCCAGCTCACCAGGGACAGATTCCTACGAGCAGTACTTC. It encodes CASSPGTDSYEQYF.

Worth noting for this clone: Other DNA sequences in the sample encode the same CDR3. This chain's CDR3 is CASSPTSGGQETQYF. The CDR3 DNA reads as TGTGCCAGCTCACCAACTAGCGGGGGTCAAGAGACCCAGTACTTC. The V and J genes are TRBV18 and TRBJ2-5, with 11 positions matching TRBD2. V lost 2 bases, J lost 2 bases, and 1 base stayed unmatched. Germline V lookup: CDR1 KGHSH, CDR2 LQKENI. The CDR3 is 15 amino acids.

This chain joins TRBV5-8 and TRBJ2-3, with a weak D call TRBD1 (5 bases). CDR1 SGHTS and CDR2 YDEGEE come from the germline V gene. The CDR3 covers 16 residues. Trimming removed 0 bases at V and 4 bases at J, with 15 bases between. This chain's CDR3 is CASSLGIQGRADTQYF. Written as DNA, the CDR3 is TGTGCCAGCAGCTTGGGTATTCAGGGAAGGGCAGATACGCAGTATTTT.

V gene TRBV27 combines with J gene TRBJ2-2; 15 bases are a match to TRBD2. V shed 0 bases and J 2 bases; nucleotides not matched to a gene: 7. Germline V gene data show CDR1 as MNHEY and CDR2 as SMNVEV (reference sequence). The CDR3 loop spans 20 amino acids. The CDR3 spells CASSLSRTSGGAFNTGELFF. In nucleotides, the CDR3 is TGTGCCAGCAGTTTATCTAGGACTAGCGGGGGGGCGTTTAACACCGGGGAGCTGTTTTTT.

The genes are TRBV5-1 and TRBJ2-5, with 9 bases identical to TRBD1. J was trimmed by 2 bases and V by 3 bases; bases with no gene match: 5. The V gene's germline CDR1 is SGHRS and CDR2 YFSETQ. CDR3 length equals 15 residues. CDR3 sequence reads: CASSSTGGGQETQYF. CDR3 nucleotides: TGCGCCAGCAGCTCGACAGGGGGAGGTCAAGAGACCCAGTACTTC.

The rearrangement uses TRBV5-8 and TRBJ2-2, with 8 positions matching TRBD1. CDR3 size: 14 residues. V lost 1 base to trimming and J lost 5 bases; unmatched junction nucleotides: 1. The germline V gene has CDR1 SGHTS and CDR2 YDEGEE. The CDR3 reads CASSLNRGTGELFF. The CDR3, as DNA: TGTGCCAGCAGCTTGAACAGGGGGACCGGGGAGCTGTTTTTT.

CDR3 protein: CASSSGTGSGYTF. The CDR3 DNA reads TGTGCCAGCAGCTCCGGGACAGGGAGTGGCTACACCTTC. The chain joins TRBV7-8 to TRBJ1-2; 9 bases map to TRBD1. Germline V CDR1 and CDR2: SGHVS, FQNEAQ. Trimming cost V 4 bases and J 7 bases; bases outside gene matches: 4. The CDR3 has 13 residues.

In DNA form, the CDR3 reads TGTGCCAGCAGCTTAACGGTTGGCACTGAAGCTTTCTTT. This codes for CASSLTVGTEAFF. This sequence joins TRBV7-2 and TRBJ1-1; D remains ambiguous. Trimming stripped 2 bases from V and 4 bases from J, with 8 bases between. The CDR3 is 13 amino acids. Per the germline V gene, CDR1 is SGHTA and CDR2 is FQGNSA.

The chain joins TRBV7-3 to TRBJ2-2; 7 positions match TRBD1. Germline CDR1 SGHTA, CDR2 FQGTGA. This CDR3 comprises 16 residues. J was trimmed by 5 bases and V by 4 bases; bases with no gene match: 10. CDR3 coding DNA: TGTGCCAGCAGCTCAACGTCGACAGGGCGAACCGGGGAGCTGTTTTTT. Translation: CASSSTSTGRTGELFF.

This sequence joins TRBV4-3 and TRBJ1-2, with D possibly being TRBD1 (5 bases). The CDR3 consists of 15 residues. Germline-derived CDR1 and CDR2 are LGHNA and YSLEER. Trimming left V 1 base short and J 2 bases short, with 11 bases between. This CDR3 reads CASSQVEAGNYGYTF. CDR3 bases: TGCGCCAGCAGCCAAGTCGAGGCAGGGAACTATGGCTACACCTTC.

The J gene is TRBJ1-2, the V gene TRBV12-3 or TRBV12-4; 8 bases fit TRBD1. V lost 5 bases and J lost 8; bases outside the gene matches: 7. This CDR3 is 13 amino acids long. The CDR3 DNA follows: TGTGCCAGCAGTCCAGGGGGCGAAGTCGGCTACACCTTC. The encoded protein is CASSPGGEVGYTF.

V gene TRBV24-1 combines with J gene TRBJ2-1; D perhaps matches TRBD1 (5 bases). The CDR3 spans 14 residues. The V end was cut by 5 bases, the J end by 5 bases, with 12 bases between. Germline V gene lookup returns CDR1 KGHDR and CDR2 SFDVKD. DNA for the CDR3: TGTGCCACCAGTGGCCAGGGCAGAAACAATGAGCAGTTCTTC. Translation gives CATSGQGRNNEQFF.